The 15 T cell receptor beta chains in this list originate from one sample, sequenced in a study of T cell clonotyping in hematopoietic cell transplantation. Assay used: immunoSEQ multiplex PCR; TCRdb lists only in-frame clones, some missing. The data show 75,000 to 95,000 clones, roughly 95% seen once. Sample time point: recipient sample about 28 days before transplant, after cytoreduction. The specimen was peripheral blood mononuclear cells, collected before stem cell transplant. The source of these receptors is a woman aged 45-65 years with acute myeloid leukemia. Some clones in this sample may be carry-over from other donors' samples.

This clone was observed a single time. The rearrangement links TRBV19 to TRBJ2-7, with D hard to call. CDR1 LNHDA and CDR2 SQIVND come from the germline V gene (reference sequence). This CDR3 is 14 amino acids long. Between the trimmed V and J ends, which lost 5 bases and 0 bases, there was a span of 11 bases. CDR3: CASSSRQSSYEQYF. The CDR3 nucleotides are TGTGCCAGTAGTTCGCGTCAAAGCTCCTACGAGCAGTACTTC.

The chain joins TRBV4-1 to TRBJ2-1; 8 bases match TRBD2. Germline CDR1 and CDR2: MGHRA and YSYEKL. The V segment lost 6 bases and the J segment 9 bases; nucleotides outside the gene matches: 13. The CDR3 totals 15 residues. CDR3 in amino acids: CASRPTGTRSGEQFF. As DNA, the CDR3 is TGCGCCAGCAGGCCTACCGGGACTAGAAGCGGTGAGCAGTTCTTC.

This clone has only one observation. The gene calls are TRBV5-1 and TRBJ1-5; D gene unclear. Germline CDR1 is SGHRS and CDR2 is YFSETQ. The CDR3 has 13 residues. The V gene lost 0 bases and the J gene lost 7 bases, with 8 bases spanning the gap. The chain's CDR3 is CASSLDGLQPQHF. DNA of the CDR3: TGCGCCAGCAGCTTGGACGGACTCCAGCCCCAGCATTTT.

This rearrangement joins TRBV7-6 to TRBJ2-5; TRBD2 aligns across 12 bases. This CDR3 has 18 residues. The germline V gene encodes CDR1 SGHVS and CDR2 FNYEAQ. V gave up 5 bases and J gave up 5 bases; unmatched junction bases: 15. The DNA for the CDR3 is TGTGCCAGCAGCCCTCGACTAGCGGGAGAAGACTATAGGGAGACCCAGTACTTC. It specifies CASSPRLAGEDYRETQYF.

This chain joins TRBV5-1 and TRBJ1-1; TRBD1 might be the D (6 bases). The CDR3 is made up of 14 amino acids. Looked up from germline, CDR1 is SGHRS and CDR2 is YFSETQ. Trimming cost V 4 bases and J 3 bases, with 13 bases left between them. CDR3 residues: CASSGGDTHTEAFF. The CDR3 nucleotides read TGCGCCAGCAGCGGGGGGGACACTCACACTGAAGCTTTCTTT.

The genes are TRBV9 and TRBJ1-2, with a tentative D call TRBD1 (5 bases). The length of the CDR3 is 14 residues. Germline-derived CDR1 and CDR2 are SGDLS and YYNGEE. Trimming stripped 0 bases from V and 7 bases from J, with 13 bases between. This chain's CDR3 is CASSVDGTLGGYTF. In DNA, the CDR3 is TGTGCCAGCAGCGTAGACGGGACCCTCGGTGGCTACACCTTC.

The chain is built from TRBV7-8 and TRBJ1-1; no clear D gene. CDR1 and CDR2 (germline): SGHVS, FQNEAQ. V lost 5 bases and J lost 1, with 11 bases in between. This CDR3 is built from 14 residues. In DNA, the CDR3 is TGTGCCAGCAGCCTTATCTCTTGGAACACTGAAGCTTTCTTT. Protein sequence: CASSLISWNTEAFF.

This clone was seen a few times. The chain joins TRBV4-1 to TRBJ1-2; D uncertain. The length of the CDR3 is 13 residues. Trimming cost V 4 bases and J 8 bases, with 14 bases left between them. CDR1 is MGHRA and CDR2 is YSYEKL in the germline V gene. The CDR3 DNA reads as TGCGCCAGCAGCCCTAGGGAAACGGACGGCTACACCTTC. The encoded protein is CASSPRETDGYTF.

The chain has TRBV5-4 and TRBJ1-1; D gene unclear. V gave up 4 bases and J gave up 5 bases, with 15 bases separating them. From germline, CDR1 is SGHNT and CDR2 YYREEE (reference sequence). The CDR3 is 14 amino acids. This CDR3 reads CASSQSRGNTEAFF. CDR3 nucleotide sequence: TGTGCCAGCAGCCAGAGTCGCGGGAATACTGAAGCTTTCTTT.

The CDR3, as DNA: TGTGCCAGTAGTGACAGGTTCAATCAGCCCCAGCATTTT. Translating it yields CASSDRFNQPQHF. The chain employs TRBV19 and TRBJ1-5; D is possibly TRBD1 (6 bases). Germline CDR1 is LNHDA and CDR2 is SQIVND (reference sequence). Trimming shortened V by 5 bases and J by 3 bases, and 8 bases separated the two germline ends. The CDR3 totals 13 residues. Together with reference TRBV19 and TRBJ1-5, the CDR3 gives the full variable domain: DGGITQSPKYLFRKEGQNVTLSCEQNLNHDAMYWYRQDPGQGLRLIYYSQIVNDFQKGDIAEGYSVSREKKESFPLTVTSAQKNPTAFYLCASSDRFNQPQHFGDGTRLSIL.

DNA of the CDR3: TGCAGCGTTGAGAGGCTAGCGGGAGTATTCTACGAGCAGTACTTC. Translation: CSVERLAGVFYEQYF. The chain combines TRBV29-1 with TRBJ2-7; 10 nucleotides match TRBD2. Germline values: CDR1 SQVTM, CDR2 ANQGSEA. There are 15 residues in the CDR3. Unmatched junction bases numbered 8, after V lost 3 bases and J lost 3 bases.

This clone was observed a single time. This sequence joins TRBV30 and TRBJ1-3; D is ambiguous. The CDR3 totals 13 residues. Germline V lookup: CDR1 GTSNPN, CDR2 SVGIG (reference sequence). Between the trimmed V and J ends, which lost 7 bases and 2 bases, there was a span of 12 bases. The CDR3 DNA reads TGTGCCTCCCCGGGCAGAGCTGGAAACACCATATATTTT. Its translation: CASPGRAGNTIYF.

The chain carries TRBV4-1 and TRBJ1-5; D remains unclear. Trimming pared 1 base from V and 1 base from J, leaving 14 bases between. This CDR3 is built from 17 residues. In germline, CDR1 is MGHRA, CDR2 YSYEKL. In DNA, the CDR3 is TGCGCCAGCAGCCAAGGTCGCCTCGGGGAGAGCAATCAGCCCCAGCATTTT. As protein: CASSQGRLGESNQPQHF.

CDR3 sequence reads: CASSDYEQYF. The CDR3 nucleotides read TGTGCCAGCAGTGATTACGAGCAGTACTTC. The chain has TRBV2 and TRBJ2-7; no clear D. This CDR3 region has 10 residues. CDR1 and CDR2 (germline): SNHLY, FYNNEI. With 3 bases removed from V and 4 bases from J, the gap between germline ends came to 1 base.

The chain combines TRBV28 with TRBJ2-5; no clear D gene. Germline CDR1 is MDHEN and CDR2 is SYDVKM. The germline V and J ends were trimmed by 3 bases and 7 bases, with 6 bases remaining between them. CDR3 length: 11 amino acids. Here the CDR3 DNA reads TGTGCCAGCAGTTTGTTTGGGACCCAGTACTTC. Protein: CASSLFGTQYF.